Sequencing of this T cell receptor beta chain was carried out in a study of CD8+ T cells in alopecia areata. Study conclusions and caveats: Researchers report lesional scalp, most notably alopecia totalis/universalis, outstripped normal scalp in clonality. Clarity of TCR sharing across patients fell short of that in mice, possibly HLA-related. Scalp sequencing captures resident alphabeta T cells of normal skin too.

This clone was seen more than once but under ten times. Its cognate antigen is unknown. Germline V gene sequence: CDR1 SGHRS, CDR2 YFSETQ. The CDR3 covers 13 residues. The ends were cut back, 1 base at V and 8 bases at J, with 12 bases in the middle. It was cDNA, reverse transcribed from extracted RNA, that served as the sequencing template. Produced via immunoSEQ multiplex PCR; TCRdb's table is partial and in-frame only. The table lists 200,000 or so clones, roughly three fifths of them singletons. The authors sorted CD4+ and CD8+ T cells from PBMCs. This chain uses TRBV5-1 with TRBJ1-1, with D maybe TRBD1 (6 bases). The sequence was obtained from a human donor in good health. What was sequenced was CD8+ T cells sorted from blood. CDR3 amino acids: CASSLNTGLEAFF. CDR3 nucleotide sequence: TGCGCCAGCAGCTTGAACACAGGGTTAGAAGCTTTCTTT. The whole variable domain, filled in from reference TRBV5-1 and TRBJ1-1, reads KAGVTQTPRYLIKTRGQQVTLSCSPISGHRSVSWYQQTPGQGLQFLFEYFSETQRNKGNFPGRFSGRQFSNSRSEMNVSTLELGDSALYLCASSLNTGLEAFFGQGTRLTVV.